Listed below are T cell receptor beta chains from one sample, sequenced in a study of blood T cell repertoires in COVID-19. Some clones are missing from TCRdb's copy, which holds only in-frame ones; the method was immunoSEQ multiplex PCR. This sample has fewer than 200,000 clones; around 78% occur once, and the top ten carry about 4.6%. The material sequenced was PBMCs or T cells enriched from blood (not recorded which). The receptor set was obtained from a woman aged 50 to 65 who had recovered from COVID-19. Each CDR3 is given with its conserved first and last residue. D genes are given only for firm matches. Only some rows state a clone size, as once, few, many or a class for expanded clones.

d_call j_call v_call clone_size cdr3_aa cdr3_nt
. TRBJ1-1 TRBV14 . CASSRGVNTEAFF TGTGCCAGCAGCCGGGGGGTGAACACTGAAGCTTTCTTT
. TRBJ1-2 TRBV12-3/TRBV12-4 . CASSFYRDGYTF TGTGCCAGCAGTTTCTACAGGGATGGCTACACCTTC
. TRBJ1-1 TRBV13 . CASSRRGTMTEAFF TGTGCCAGCAGCCGGCGGGGGACGATGACTGAAGCTTTCTTT
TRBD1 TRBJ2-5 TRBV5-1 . CASSPGQGPQETQYF TGCGCCAGCAGCCCAGGACAGGGCCCGCAAGAGACCCAGTACTTC
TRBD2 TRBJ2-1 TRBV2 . CASRGLAGEYYNEQFF TGTGCCAGCAGGGGACTAGCGGGAGAATACTACAATGAGCAGTTCTTC
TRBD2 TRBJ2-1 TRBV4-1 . CASSQDPGGVRNEQFF TGCGCCAGCAGCCAAGATCCCGGGGGGGTACGGAATGAGCAGTTCTTC
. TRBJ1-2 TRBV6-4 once CASSDSGTSYGYTF TGTGCCAGCAGTGACTCCGGGACAAGCTATGGCTACACCTTC
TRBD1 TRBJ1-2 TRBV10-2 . CASSDPDRAGYTF TGCGCCAGCAGTGACCCCGACAGGGCGGGCTACACCTTC
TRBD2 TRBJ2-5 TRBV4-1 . CASSQWVLAGVKGETQYF TGCGCCAGCAGCCAATGGGTGTTAGCGGGGGTAAAAGGGGAGACCCAGTACTTC
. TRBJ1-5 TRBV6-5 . CASKQTRAGQPQHF TGTGCCAGCAAGCAAACCCGGGCGGGACAGCCCCAGCATTTT
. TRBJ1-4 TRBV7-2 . CASSRTRLRDEKLFF TGTGCCAGCAGCCGGACTCGGCTAAGGGATGAAAAACTGTTTTTT
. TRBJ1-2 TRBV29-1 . CSVAAGLGNYGYTF TGCAGCGTTGCGGCAGGGTTGGGAAACTATGGCTACACCTTC
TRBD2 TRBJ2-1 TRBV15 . CATSQQAGPSGGETSEQFF TGTGCCACCAGCCAGCAAGCGGGTCCTAGCGGGGGAGAGACAAGTGAGCAGTTCTTC
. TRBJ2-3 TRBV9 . CASSVNGPDTQYF TGTGCCAGCAGCGTAAATGGGCCAGATACGCAGTATTTT
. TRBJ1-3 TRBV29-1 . CSVAEAGNTIYF TGCAGCGTTGCTGAGGCTGGAAACACCATATATTTT
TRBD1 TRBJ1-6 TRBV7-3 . CASSFGDRLNSPLHF TGTGCCAGCAGCTTTGGGGACAGGCTTAATTCACCCCTCCACTTT
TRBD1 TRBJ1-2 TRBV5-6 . CASSPQGIGWTGYTF TGTGCCAGCAGCCCACAGGGGATAGGCTGGACGGGCTACACCTTC
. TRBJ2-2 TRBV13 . CASSLGAGVTGELFF TGTGCCAGCAGCTTAGGGGCAGGGGTTACCGGGGAGCTGTTTTTT
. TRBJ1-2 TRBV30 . CAWSVQGGVGYTF TGTGCCTGGAGTGTACAGGGAGGGGTAGGCTACACCTTC
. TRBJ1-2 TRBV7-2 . CASGQGADYTF TGTGCCAGCGGCCAGGGTGCGGACTACACCTTC
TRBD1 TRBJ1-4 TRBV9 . CASSLRQGEANEKLFF TGTGCCAGCAGCCTTCGACAGGGGGAAGCTAATGAAAAACTGTTTTTT
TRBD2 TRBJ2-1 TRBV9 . CASSVALTSGSHNEQFF TGTGCCAGCAGCGTAGCTCTGACTAGCGGGAGCCACAATGAGCAGTTCTTC
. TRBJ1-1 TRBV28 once CASSVGGETEAFF TGTGCCAGCAGTGTAGGGGGAGAGACTGAAGCTTTCTTT
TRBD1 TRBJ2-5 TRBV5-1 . CASRTQGARWQETQYF TGCGCCAGCAGGACACAGGGGGCGCGTTGGCAAGAGACCCAGTACTTC
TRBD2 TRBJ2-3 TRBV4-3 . CASSLSGGTSAVDTQYF TGCGCCAGCAGCCTCTCCGGGGGGACTAGCGCCGTAGATACGCAGTATTTT
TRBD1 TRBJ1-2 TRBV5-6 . CASSLPRDRVGGYTF TGTGCCAGCAGCTTACCCCGGGACAGGGTAGGCGGCTACACCTTC
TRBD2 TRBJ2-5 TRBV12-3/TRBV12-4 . CASSLGLAETQYF TGTGCCAGCAGTTTGGGACTAGCTGAGACCCAGTACTTC
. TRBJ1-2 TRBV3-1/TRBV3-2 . CASSLVQGRDGYTF TGTGCCAGCAGCCTAGTCCAGGGCAGGGATGGCTACACCTTC
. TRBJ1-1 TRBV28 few CASSPPRGGRTEAFF TGTGCCAGCAGTCCCCCGAGAGGTGGAAGGACTGAAGCTTTCTTT
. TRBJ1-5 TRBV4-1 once CASSQTPSRRNSDQPQHF TGCGCCAGCAGCCAAACCCCTTCCAGGCGCAACTCGGATCAGCCCCAGCATTTT
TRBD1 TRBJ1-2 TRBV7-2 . CASSLQGGGYTF TGTGCCAGCAGCTTACAGGGGGGCGGCTACACCTTC
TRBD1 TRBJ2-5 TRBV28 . CASSPGQTQETQYF TGTGCCAGCAGCCCGGGACAGACACAAGAGACCCAGTACTTC
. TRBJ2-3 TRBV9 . CASSVATSLDSTDTQYF TGTGCCAGCAGCGTAGCTACCTCACTCGATAGCACAGATACGCAGTATTTT
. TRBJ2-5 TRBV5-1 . CASSFGGRSETQYF TGCGCCAGCAGCTTCGGAGGGAGGTCAGAGACCCAGTACTTC
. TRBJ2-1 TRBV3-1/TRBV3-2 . CASSQGGTYNEQFF TGTGCCAGCAGCCAAGGAGGGACCTACAATGAGCAGTTCTTC
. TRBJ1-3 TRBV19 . CASMVGREFAGNTIYF TGTGCCAGTATGGTAGGGAGGGAATTCGCGGGAAACACCATATATTTT
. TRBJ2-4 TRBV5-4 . CASSLVSAPNIQYF TGTGCCAGCAGCTTGGTTAGTGCTCCAAACATTCAGTACTTC
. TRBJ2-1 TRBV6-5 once CASSGRGNEQFF TGTGCCAGCAGCGGTAGGGGGAATGAGCAGTTCTTC
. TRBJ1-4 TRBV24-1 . CATRGAEDEKLFF TGTGCCACCCGGGGGGCAGAGGATGAAAAACTGTTTTTT
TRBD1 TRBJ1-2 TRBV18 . CASSPGGQRHGYTF TGTGCCAGCTCACCAGGGGGACAGAGACATGGCTACACCTTC
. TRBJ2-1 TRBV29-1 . CSAGHRGRSYNEQFF TGCAGCGCTGGGCATCGCGGGCGCTCCTACAATGAGCAGTTCTTC
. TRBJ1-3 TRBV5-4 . CASSLDSSYTIYF TGTGCCAGCAGCTTGGACAGCTCCTACACCATATATTTT
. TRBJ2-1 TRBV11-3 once CASSSRGLEQFF TGTGCCAGCAGCTCCCGAGGCTTGGAGCAGTTCTTC
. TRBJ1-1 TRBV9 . CASSVGAGTEAFF TGTGCCAGCAGCGTAGGGGCTGGCACTGAAGCTTTCTTT
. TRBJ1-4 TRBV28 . CASSLDRVEKLFF TGTGCCAGCAGTTTAGATCGCGTTGAAAAACTGTTTTTT
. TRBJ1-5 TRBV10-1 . CASSEPGQPQHF TGCGCCAGCAGTGAGCCAGGGCAGCCCCAGCATTTT
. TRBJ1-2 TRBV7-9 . CASSQEEGTGGYTF TGTGCCAGCAGCCAGGAGGAGGGAACCGGTGGCTACACCTTC
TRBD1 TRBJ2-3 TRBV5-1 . CASSLEDRVIDTQYF TGCGCCAGCAGCTTGGAAGACAGGGTCATCGATACGCAGTATTTT
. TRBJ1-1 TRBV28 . CASSPVTVSEAFF TGTGCCAGCAGCCCCGTTACGGTGTCTGAAGCTTTCTTT
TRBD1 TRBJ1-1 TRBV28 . CASSLAGTGAAEAFF TGTGCCAGCAGTTTGGCCGGGACAGGGGCCGCTGAAGCTTTCTTT
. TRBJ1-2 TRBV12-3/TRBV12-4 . CASSPWGGVFF TGTGCCAGCAGTCCGTGGGGGGGTGTCTTCTTC
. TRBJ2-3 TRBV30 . CAWSAGGGFSDTQYF TGTGCCTGGAGTGCTGGAGGAGGGTTTTCAGATACGCAGTATTTT
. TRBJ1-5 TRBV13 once CASSLGGGAANNQPQHF TGTGCCAGCAGCTTAGGGGGAGGGGCGGCGAACAATCAGCCCCAGCATTTT
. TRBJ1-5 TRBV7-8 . CASSPEGISSNQPQHF TGTGCCAGCAGCCCCGAGGGTATAAGTAGCAATCAGCCCCAGCATTTT
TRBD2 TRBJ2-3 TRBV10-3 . CAISNDGGDTQYF TGTGCCATCAGTAATGACGGGGGGGATACGCAGTATTTT
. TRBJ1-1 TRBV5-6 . CASSSTGTTRDTEAFF TGTGCCAGCAGCTCCACCGGGACAACGCGGGACACTGAAGCTTTCTTT
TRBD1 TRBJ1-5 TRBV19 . CASRTGRYQPQHF TGTGCCAGTCGGACAGGGCGATATCAGCCCCAGCATTTT
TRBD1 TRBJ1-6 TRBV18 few CASSPQGQGTNSPLHF TGTGCCAGCTCACCACAGGGACAGGGTACTAATTCACCCCTCCACTTT
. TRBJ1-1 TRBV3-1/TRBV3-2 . CASSQGGRAKNTEAFF TGTGCCAGCAGCCAAGGGGGGAGGGCGAAGAACACTGAAGCTTTCTTT
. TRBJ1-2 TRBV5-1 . CASSLALGLAGNYGYTF TGCGCCAGCAGCTTGGCCCTGGGACTAGCAGGGAACTATGGCTACACCTTC